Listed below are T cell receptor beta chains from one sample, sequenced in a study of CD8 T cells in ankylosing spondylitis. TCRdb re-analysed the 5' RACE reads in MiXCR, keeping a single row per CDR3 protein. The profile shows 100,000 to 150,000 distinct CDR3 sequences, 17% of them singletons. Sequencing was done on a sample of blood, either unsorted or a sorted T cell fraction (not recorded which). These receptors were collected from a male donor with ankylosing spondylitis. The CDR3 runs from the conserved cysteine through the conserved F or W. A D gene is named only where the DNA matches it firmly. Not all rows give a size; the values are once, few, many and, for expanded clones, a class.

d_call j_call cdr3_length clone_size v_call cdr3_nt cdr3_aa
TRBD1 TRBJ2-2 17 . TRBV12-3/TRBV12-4 TGTGCCAGCAGTTTCGGGACAGGGGGCGCCAGGGCCGGGGAGCTGTTTTTT CASSFGTGGARAGELFF
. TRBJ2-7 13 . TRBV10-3 TGTGCCATCAGTGAGTCGTTAACCTACGAGCAGTACTTC CAISESLTYEQYF
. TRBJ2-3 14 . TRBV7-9 TGTGCCAGCAGCTTAGTGGAGAGCACAGATACGCAGTATTTT CASSLVESTDTQYF
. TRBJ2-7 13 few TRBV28 TGTGCCAGCAGCTTTGACAGCTCCTACGAGCAGTACTTC CASSFDSSYEQYF
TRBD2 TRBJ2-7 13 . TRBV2 TGTGCCAGCAGACTAGCGGGATTGTACGAGCAGTACTTC CASRLAGLYEQYF
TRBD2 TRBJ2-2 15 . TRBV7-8 TGTGCCAGCAGCTTTGCGGGGGCGAACACCGGGGAGCTGTTTTTT CASSFAGANTGELFF
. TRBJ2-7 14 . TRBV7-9 TGTGCCAGCAGCAGCGACGGGACCTCCTACGAGCAGTACTTC CASSSDGTSYEQYF
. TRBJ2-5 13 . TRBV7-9 TGTGCCAGCAGCTTAGTCAGAGAAGAGACCCAGTACTTC CASSLVREETQYF
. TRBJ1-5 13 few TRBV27 TGTGCCAGCAAGGCCGGGGGCGCTCAGCCCCAGCATTTT CASKAGGAQPQHF
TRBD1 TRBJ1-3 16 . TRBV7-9 TGTGCCAGCAGCATCCAGGGGGTCGCCCTCGGAAACACCATATATTTT CASSIQGVALGNTIYF
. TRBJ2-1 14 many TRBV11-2 TGTGCCAGCAGCTTGTCTAGCGCCGACAATGAGCAGTTCTTC CASSLSSADNEQFF
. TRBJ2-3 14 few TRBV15 TGTGCCACCAGCATACACCCTAGCACAGATACGCAGTATTTT CATSIHPSTDTQYF
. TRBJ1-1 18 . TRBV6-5 TGTGCCAGCAGTTACAGCGGGGGCCCTTCCACCTTGAACACTGAAGCTTTCTTT CASSYSGGPSTLNTEAFF
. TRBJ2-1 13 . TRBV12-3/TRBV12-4 TGTGCCAGTTCCGCGGGTCGGTACAATGAGCAGTTCTTC CASSAGRYNEQFF
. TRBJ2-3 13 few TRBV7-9 TGTGCCAGCAGCCCACGGGTCGCAGATACGCAGTATTTT CASSPRVADTQYF
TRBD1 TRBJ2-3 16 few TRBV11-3 TGTGCCAGCAGCTTAGTCTTCGGGACAGGGAAAGATACGCAGTATTTT CASSLVFGTGKDTQYF
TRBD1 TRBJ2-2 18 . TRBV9 TGTGCCAGCAGCAGACCCATCCAGGGGGCCTCGAACACCGGGGAGCTGTTTTTT CASSRPIQGASNTGELFF
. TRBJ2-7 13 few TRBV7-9 TGTGCCAGCAGCGTGCCAGGGTCCTACGAGCAGTACTTC CASSVPGSYEQYF
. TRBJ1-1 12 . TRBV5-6 TGTGCCAGCGGAAGGGGGAACACTGAAGCTTTCTTT CASGRGNTEAFF
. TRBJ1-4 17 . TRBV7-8 TGTGCCAGCAGCTTAGATTCTCCCCGGGGTTGGTACGAAAAACTGTTTTTT CASSLDSPRGWYEKLFF
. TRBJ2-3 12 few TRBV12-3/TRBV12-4 TGTGCCAGCAGTGCGAATACAGATACGCAGTATTTT CASSANTDTQYF
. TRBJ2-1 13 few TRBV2 TGTGCCAGCAGTGATAGTGTTGGAAATGAGCAGTTCTTC CASSDSVGNEQFF
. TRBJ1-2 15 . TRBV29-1 TGCAGCGTTGAAGATCAGTACAGGGCGGCCTATGGCTACACCTTC CSVEDQYRAAYGYTF
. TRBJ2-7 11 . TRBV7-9 TGTGCCAGCAGCTTTCTCCTCGAGCAGTACTTC CASSFLLEQYF
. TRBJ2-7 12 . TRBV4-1 TGCGCCAGCAGCCAAGAGGGACGGGAGCAGTACTTC CASSQEGREQYF
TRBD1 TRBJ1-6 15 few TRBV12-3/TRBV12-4 TGTGCCAGCAGCTTAACAGGGGGCGCGTATTCACCCCTCCACTTT CASSLTGGAYSPLHF
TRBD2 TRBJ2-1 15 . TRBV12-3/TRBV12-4 TGTGCCAGCAGTTTACGTCCTAGCGGGAGCAATGAGCAGTTCTTC CASSLRPSGSNEQFF
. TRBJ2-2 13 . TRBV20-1 TGCAGTGCCCAGACCCCGAACACCGGGGAGCTGTTTTTT CSAQTPNTGELFF
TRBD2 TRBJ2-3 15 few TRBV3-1 TGTGCCAGCAGCCAAGAATCTGCGGGAGGCGATACGCAGTATTTT CASSQESAGGDTQYF
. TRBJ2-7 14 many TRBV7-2 TGTGCCAGCAGCCTCACCGGGACCAGCTACGAGCAGTACTTC CASSLTGTSYEQYF
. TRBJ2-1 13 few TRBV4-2 TGTGCCAGCAGACTAACTAGTCTCGATGAGCAGTTCTTC CASRLTSLDEQFF
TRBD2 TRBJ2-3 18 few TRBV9 TGTGCCAGCAGCGTAGTGGCTAGCGGGAGGCCAAGCACAGATACGCAGTATTTT CASSVVASGRPSTDTQYF
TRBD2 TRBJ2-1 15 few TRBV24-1 TGTGCCACCAGACGGGGGGGGGCCTCCTACAATGAGCAGTTCTTC CATRRGGASYNEQFF
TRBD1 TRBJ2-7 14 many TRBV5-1 TGCGCCAGCAGCTACTACGACAGGGGCTACGAGCAGTACTTC CASSYYDRGYEQYF
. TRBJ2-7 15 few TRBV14 TGTGCCAGCAGCCAAGTACTTGGTTTATCCTACGAGCAGTACTTC CASSQVLGLSYEQYF
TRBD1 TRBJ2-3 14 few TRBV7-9 TGTGCCAGCAGCCCCGGACAGGGGAGGGATACGCAGTATTTT CASSPGQGRDTQYF
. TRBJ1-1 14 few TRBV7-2 TGTGCCAGCAGCTTAGCGCTCCAAGACACTGAAGCTTTCTTT CASSLALQDTEAFF
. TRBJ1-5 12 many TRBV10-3 TGTGCCATCAGTGAGCCGCTACAGCCCCAGCATTTT CAISEPLQPQHF
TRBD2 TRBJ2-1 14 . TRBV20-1 TGCAGTGCTCCCCCGGCCGGGGAGGGAAATGAGCAGTTCTTC CSAPPAGEGNEQFF
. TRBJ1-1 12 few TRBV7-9 TGTGCCAGCAGCTTGGGGGGGCCGGGAGCTTTCTTT CASSLGGPGAFF
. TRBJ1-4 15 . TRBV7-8 TGTGCCAGCGGCTTCCAGGACAGCCTTAATGAAAAACTGTTTTTT CASGFQDSLNEKLFF
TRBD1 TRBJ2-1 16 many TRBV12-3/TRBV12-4 TGTGCCAGCACTGATCAGGGTCTGGACAGGGTCGATGAGCAGTTCTTC CASTDQGLDRVDEQFF
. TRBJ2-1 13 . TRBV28 TGTGCCAGCAGTTTTGGCCACCCCAATGAGCAGTTCTTC CASSFGHPNEQFF
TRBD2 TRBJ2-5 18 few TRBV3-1 TGTGCCAGCAGCCAAGAAGGGGGCTTGGTAGCGGGAGTTGAGACCCAGTACTTC CASSQEGGLVAGVETQYF
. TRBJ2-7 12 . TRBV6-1 TGTGCCACCCGGGGGAGACGGTACGAGCAGTACTTC CATRGRRYEQYF
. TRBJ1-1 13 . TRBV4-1 TGCGCCAGCAGCCAGGGGACGGGTGCTGAAGCTTTCTTT CASSQGTGAEAFF
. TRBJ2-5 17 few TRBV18 TGTGCCAGCTCACCACGACACGGGATGGGGACACAAGAGACCCAGTACTTC CASSPRHGMGTQETQYF
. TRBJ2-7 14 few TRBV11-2 TGTGCCAGCAGCTTAGGCAGGGCCTCCTACGAGCAGTACTTC CASSLGRASYEQYF
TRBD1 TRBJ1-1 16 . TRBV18 TGTGCCAGCTCACCACCGTTTTATGAGGGGGCACTGGCGGCTTTCTTT CASSPPFYEGALAAFF
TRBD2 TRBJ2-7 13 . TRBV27 TGTGCCAGCACCAGCGGGGTATCCTACGAGCAGTACTTC CASTSGVSYEQYF
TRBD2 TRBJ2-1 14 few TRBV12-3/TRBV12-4 TGTGCCAGTTTCTTAGCGGGAGCCTACAATGAGCAGTTCTTC CASFLAGAYNEQFF
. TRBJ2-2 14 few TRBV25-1 TGTGCCAGCAGTGACTGGACTGGGACCGGGGAGCTGTTTTTT CASSDWTGTGELFF
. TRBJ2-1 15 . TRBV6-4 TGTGCCAGCAGTGACTCTGGGACTTTGGGTAATGAGCAGTTCTTC CASSDSGTLGNEQFF
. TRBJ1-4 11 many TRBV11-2 TGTGCCAGCAGCCACAATGAAAAACTGTTTTTT CASSHNEKLFF
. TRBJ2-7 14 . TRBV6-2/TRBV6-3 TGTGCCAGCAGTTACGACCGACTCTCCTACGAGCAGTACTTC CASSYDRLSYEQYF